The T cell receptor beta chain described here comes from a study of OX40 agonist ivuxolimab in advanced cancers. Overall study findings and caveats: Antigens targeted by the expanded peripheral T cells were not determined. Low normalized T-cell clonal expansion also characterized some of the nonresponders.

The CDR3 is 13 amino acids. V shed 1 base and J shed 3 bases, with 7 bases lying between them. From germline, CDR1 is MGHRA and CDR2 YSYEKL. With respect to this clone: Its antigen is unidentified.

Some clones are missing from TCRdb's copy, which holds only in-frame ones; the method was immunoSEQ multiplex PCR. The profile shows 57,000 or so clones, 70% to 90% of them singletons. This sequence was found in an adult with an advanced solid tumor such as melanoma, head and neck, liver or kidney cancer. The J gene is TRBJ2-7, the V gene TRBV4-1, with D uncertain. The starting material was CD4+ or CD8+ T cells sorted from blood, obtained in a trial of the OX40 agonist ivuxolimab. Written as DNA, the CDR3 is TGCGCCAGCAGCCAAGGGGCCCACTACGAGCAGTACTTC. Translating it yields CASSQGAHYEQYF.